These 32 T cell receptor beta chains came from one sample sequenced in a study of shared clonotypes between healthy human individuals. Some clones are missing from TCRdb's copy, which holds only in-frame ones; the method was immunoSEQ multiplex PCR. This table has around 2.1 million clones, 85% to 95% appearing once. CD8 cells regarded as naive lacked CD45RO, were positively chosen for CCR7, and omitted terminally differentiated effector memory CD45RA+ cells. Sequencing was done on a sample of naive CD8+ T cells from PBMCs. These receptors came from a young man in good health. Some clones in this sample may be carry-over from other donors' samples.

The V gene is TRBV5-1, the J gene TRBJ1-1; the match to TRBD1 covers 7 bases. The CDR3 contains 13 residues. Germline CDR1 SGHRS, CDR2 YFSETQ. Trimming removed 4 bases from V and 3 bases from J; junction bases left unmatched: 3. This CDR3 reads CASSADRDTEAFF. Written as DNA, the CDR3 is TGCGCCAGCAGCGCCGACAGGGACACTGAAGCTTTCTTT.

This sequence joins TRBV7-6 and TRBJ1-1, with TRBD1 identical over 8 bases. The CDR3 length is 14 residues. V lost 5 bases to trimming and J lost 3 bases; unmatched junction nucleotides: 5. Germline V CDR1 and CDR2: SGHVS, FNYEAQ. CDR3: CASSPGTGYTEAFF. For the CDR3, the DNA is TGTGCCAGCAGCCCCGGGACAGGATACACTGAAGCTTTCTTT.

The chain joins TRBV13 to TRBJ2-7, with 7 bases aligning to TRBD1. J was trimmed by 1 base and V by 5 bases; bases with no gene match: 11. The V gene's germline CDR1 is PRHDT and CDR2 FYEKMQ (reference sequence). The CDR3 loop spans 16 amino acids. This CDR3 is CASSPMTGRDSYEQYF. Written as DNA, the CDR3 is TGTGCCAGCAGCCCGATGACAGGGAGAGATTCCTACGAGCAGTACTTC.

The chain joins TRBV10-2 to TRBJ2-3, with a weak D call TRBD2 (6 bases). The CDR3 contains 15 residues. Trimming cost V 3 bases and J 2 bases, with 12 bases left between them. CDR1 and CDR2 (germline): WSHSY, SAAADI. CDR3 bases: TGCGCCAGCAGTGAATCCGGGGGAATCACAGATACGCAGTATTTT. Translation: CASSESGGITDTQYF.

The chain has TRBV5-6 and TRBJ2-7; the match to TRBD1 covers 7 bases. Per the germline V gene, CDR1 is SGHDT and CDR2 is YYEEEE. The CDR3 has 15 amino acids. Germline trimming cut 1 base from V and 4 bases from J; bases unmatched to any gene: 8. The CDR3 bases are TGTGCCAGCAGCTTGAGTGGACAGGTCCTATACGAGCAGTACTTC. It encodes CASSLSGQVLYEQYF.

The V call is TRBV21-1, the J call TRBJ2-1; the table calls TRBD1, which could not be checked here. TRBV21-1 is a pseudogene locus. The CDR3 length is 17 residues. CDR3 loop: CASSFRGGRGPYNEQFF. The CDR3 bases are TGTGCCAGCAGCTTCCGCGGTGGTAGGGGGCCCTACAATGAGCAGTTCTTC.

The rearrangement joins TRBV27 to TRBJ2-3, with unresolved D. In germline, CDR1 is MNHEY, CDR2 SMNVEV (reference sequence). V shed 6 bases and J shed 4 bases, with 14 bases lying between them. The CDR3 has 14 residues. The CDR3 loop is CASRYSIVADTQYF. CDR3 bases: TGTGCCAGCAGATACTCAATTGTCGCAGATACGCAGTATTTT.

J is TRBJ1-2 and V is TRBV2; D is undetermined. The CDR3 is 17 amino acids. V lost 1 base, J lost 4 bases, and 19 bases lay in between. CDR1 SNHLY and CDR2 FYNNEI come from the germline V gene. The DNA for the CDR3 is TGTGCCAGCAGTGAAGATCCGTGGAATCCTCCTGTCTATGGCTACACCTTC. It encodes CASSEDPWNPPVYGYTF.

The chain couples TRBV11-2 to TRBJ2-7, with D possibly TRBD2 on 6 matching bases. Germline values: CDR1 SGHAT, CDR2 FQNNGV. V shed 3 bases and J shed 4 bases, with 16 bases lying between them. The CDR3 covers 15 residues. In nucleotides, the CDR3 is TGTGCCAGCAGCTTTGCCGGGACTCCCACTTACGAGCAGTACTTC. This sequence encodes CASSFAGTPTYEQYF.

The V gene is TRBV29-1, the J gene TRBJ1-2, with 9 bases matching TRBD1. CDR1 and CDR2 from the germline V gene are SQVTM and ANQGSEA. The ends lost 7 bases at V and 6 bases at J; junction bases unmatched: 12. The CDR3 is 14 amino acids. The chain's CDR3 is CSAGTGTTRDGYTF. CDR3 nucleotides: TGCAGCGCTGGGACAGGGACGACTCGAGATGGCTACACCTTC.

The J gene is TRBJ2-7, the V gene TRBV27, with D possibly being TRBD2 (5 bases). CDR1 MNHEY and CDR2 SMNVEV come from the germline V gene (reference sequence). The CDR3 is 16 amino acids. Deletions cut 5 bases from V and 0 bases from J, with 17 bases between. CDR3 region: CASSPSDGDYSYEQYF. The CDR3 DNA follows: TGTGCCAGCAGTCCTTCCGACGGAGACTACTCCTACGAGCAGTACTTC.

The chain uses TRBV15 and TRBJ2-3; 11 bases fit TRBD2. The junction had 7 bases not matched to a gene; V was cut back by 3 bases and J by 5 bases. This CDR3 comprises 16 residues. Germline lookup yields CDR1 LNHNV and CDR2 YYDKDF (reference sequence). The CDR3 spells CATSRALAGGEDTQYF. The CDR3 bases are TGTGCCACCAGCAGGGCCCTAGCGGGAGGTGAAGATACGCAGTATTTT.

This sequence joins TRBV4-1 and TRBJ2-7; TRBD1 matches 11 bases. J was trimmed by 4 bases and V by 5 bases; bases with no gene match: 4. From germline, CDR1 is MGHRA and CDR2 YSYEKL. This CDR3 is 14 amino acids long. The CDR3 DNA is TGCGCCAGCAGCACGGGACAGGGGGTTTACGAGCAGTACTTC. Its translation: CASSTGQGVYEQYF.

This clone was detected only a few times. The chain recombines TRBV7-6 with TRBJ2-1; 9 bases are shared with TRBD2. This CDR3 spans 15 amino acids. Germline-derived CDR1 and CDR2 are SGHVS and FNYEAQ. Losses at the gene ends were 4 bases for V and 3 bases for J; bases not matched to a gene: 4. The CDR3 sequence: CASSYGLASYNEQFF. DNA of the CDR3: TGTGCCAGCAGCTACGGACTAGCGAGCTACAATGAGCAGTTCTTC.

This clone was found a few times. This chain connects TRBV2 to TRBJ1-1, with D unresolved. Germline lookup yields CDR1 SNHLY and CDR2 FYNNEI. Trimming took off 5 bases at V and 7 bases at J, with 11 bases between the two ends. This CDR3 region has 12 residues. DNA of the CDR3: TGTGCCAGCAGTAGGTCGAGTGTTGAAGCTTTCTTT. Encoded protein: CASSRSSVEAFF.

In its sample, this clone was seen once. Other DNA sequences in the same sample also yield this CDR3. The chain couples TRBV20-1 to TRBJ2-7; D is perhaps TRBD2 (5 bases). Trimming removed 2 bases at V and 4 bases at J, with 6 bases between. The CDR3 has 11 residues. Germline V gives CDR1 DFQATT, CDR2 SNEGSKA (reference sequence). The CDR3 DNA is TGCAGTGCTAGATCGGGGTACGAGCAGTACTTC. It encodes CSARSGYEQYF.

The chain employs TRBV4-1 and TRBJ1-1, with TRBD1 matching over 11 bases. Germline CDR1 MGHRA, CDR2 YSYEKL. After removal of 4 bases from V and 0 bases from J, the junction contained 4 bases not matched to a gene. The CDR3 runs to 16 residues. In nucleotides, the CDR3 is TGCGCCAGCAGCCCCAGGACAGGGGGCATGAACACTGAAGCTTTCTTT. It encodes CASSPRTGGMNTEAFF.

The chain recombines TRBV29-1 with TRBJ2-1, with TRBD1 identical over 8 bases. CDR3 length equals 17 residues. From germline, CDR1 is SQVTM and CDR2 ANQGSEA. V shed 6 bases and J 3 bases; nucleotides not matched to a gene: 16. The CDR3: CSVLTVRTGTIYNEQFF. CDR3 in DNA: TGCAGCGTCTTGACCGTAAGGACAGGGACGATCTACAATGAGCAGTTCTTC.

The chain is built from TRBV5-1 and TRBJ1-5, with 8 bases identical to TRBD1. Germline values: CDR1 SGHRS, CDR2 YFSETQ. J lost 5 bases, V lost 8 bases, and 9 bases had no gene match. The CDR3 length is 14 residues. The CDR3 region has the DNA TGCGCCAGAAAATCTCAGGGGGCACATCAGCCCCAGCATTTT. The encoded protein is CARKSQGAHQPQHF.

The rearrangement uses TRBV28 and TRBJ2-7; maybe TRBD1 (5 bases). V dropped 5 bases and J dropped 2 bases, with 13 bases sitting between them. Germline V gene sequence: CDR1 MDHEN, CDR2 SYDVKM. This CDR3 has 14 residues. The CDR3 protein is CASSRQGVPYEQYF. The CDR3 region has the DNA TGTGCCAGCAGTAGGCAGGGCGTTCCCTACGAGCAGTACTTC.

This clone showed up just a few times. This sequence joins TRBV5-4 and TRBJ1-1; 11 bases align to TRBD1. V lost 6 bases to trimming and J lost 5 bases; unmatched junction nucleotides: 6. The CDR3 totals 14 residues. The V gene's germline CDR1 is SGHNT and CDR2 YYREEE (reference sequence). The CDR3 sequence is CASNDGQGATEAFF. In DNA form, the CDR3 reads TGTGCCAGCAACGACGGACAGGGGGCTACTGAAGCTTTCTTT.

This clone was seen just once. V is TRBV6-4 and J is TRBJ2-1; D remains ambiguous. The CDR3 is 17 amino acids. Trimming stripped 6 bases from V and 5 bases from J, with 23 bases between. Per germline, CDR1 MRHNA and CDR2 SNTAGT. CDR3 in amino acids: CASSRRFGAALDNEQFF. The CDR3 DNA reads as TGTGCCAGCAGCCGACGCTTCGGCGCGGCCTTGGACAATGAGCAGTTCTTC.

The chain employs TRBV28 and TRBJ2-1; D remains ambiguous. The CDR3 covers 12 residues. Trimming took off 5 bases at V and 10 bases at J, with 12 bases between the two ends. Germline CDR1 is MDHEN and CDR2 is SYDVKM. The CDR3 sequence: CASSPPLKEQFF. CDR3 DNA sequence: TGTGCCAGCAGTCCCCCCTTGAAGGAGCAGTTCTTC.

The chain links TRBV29-1 to TRBJ2-7; TRBD2 matches at 8 bases. The CDR3 runs 14 residues. Germline-derived CDR1 and CDR2 are SQVTM and ANQGSEA. V shed 6 bases, J shed 5 bases, and the junction held 12 bases outside the gene matches. The CDR3 sequence is CSVTSPGLVDEQYF. The CDR3 DNA reads as TGCAGCGTCACTTCCCCGGGACTAGTCGACGAGCAGTACTTC.

V is TRBV4-1 and J is TRBJ2-2; 7 bases fit TRBD2. V trimming: 6 bases; J trimming: 5 bases; junction bases outside the gene matches: 9. This CDR3 comprises 15 residues. The germline CDR1 and CDR2 sequences are MGHRA and YSYEKL. DNA of the CDR3: TGCGCCAGCAGTCCCAAGTTGGGGGGGACCGGGGAGCTGTTTTTT. It codes for CASSPKLGGTGELFF.

This rearrangement joins TRBV4-3 to TRBJ2-2; 12 nucleotides align to TRBD2. Germline CDR1 and CDR2: LGHNA and YSLEER. Trimming removed 4 bases from V and 3 bases from J; junction bases left unmatched: 6. This CDR3 spans 17 amino acids. CDR3 amino acids: CASSPTSGSIDTGELFF. CDR3 nucleotide sequence: TGCGCCAGCAGCCCGACTAGCGGGAGTATCGACACCGGGGAGCTGTTTTTT.

The chain employs TRBV27 and TRBJ1-2, with TRBD1 matching over 8 bases. Germline CDR1 reads MNHEY; CDR2 reads SMNVEV (reference sequence). The CDR3 loop spans 16 amino acids. Trimming cost V 3 bases and J 4 bases; bases outside gene matches: 10. CDR3 in amino acids: CASSLAPGTGIYGYTF. The CDR3 region has the DNA TGTGCCAGCAGTTTGGCCCCCGGGACAGGTATCTATGGCTACACCTTC.

V gene TRBV11-1 combines with J gene TRBJ2-5; TRBD1 aligns across 10 bases. In germline, CDR1 is SGHAT, CDR2 FQDESV (reference sequence). The CDR3 loop spans 16 amino acids. Unmatched junction bases numbered 8, after V lost 2 bases and J lost 5 bases. CDR3 amino acids: CASSLIRTGGFETQYF. The DNA of the CDR3 is TGTGCCAGCAGCTTAATACGGACAGGGGGATTTGAGACCCAGTACTTC.

This clone was seen only once. The V gene is TRBV25-1, the J gene TRBJ2-5, with TRBD1 as a possible D gene (6 bases). The V and J ends lost 3 bases and 6 bases respectively, with 14 bases between them. The CDR3 totals 14 residues. Germline lookup yields CDR1 MGHDK and CDR2 SYGVNS. The CDR3 bases are TGTGCCAGCAGTGACGCAGGGGAAGGAAAGACCCAGTACTTC. Amino acids: CASSDAGEGKTQYF.

This sequence joins TRBV19 and TRBJ2-7, with a possible D match to TRBD1 (7 bases). Trimming pared 3 bases from V and 4 bases from J, leaving 16 bases between. The CDR3 consists of 15 residues. From germline, CDR1 is LNHDA and CDR2 SQIVND (reference sequence). The CDR3 protein is CASSMGQGGAYEQYF. The DNA of the CDR3 is TGTGCCAGTAGTATGGGTCAGGGGGGCGCGTACGAGCAGTACTTC.

The V gene is TRBV19, the J gene TRBJ2-4; 7 bases are a match to TRBD1. CDR3 length: 17 amino acids. The V gene's germline CDR1 is LNHDA and CDR2 SQIVND (reference sequence). V dropped 1 base and J dropped 6; count of bases not matched to a gene: 12. DNA for the CDR3: TGTGCCAGTAGTATAGGCGAACTGACAGGGTGGCGAAACATTCAGTACTTC. Protein product: CASSIGELTGWRNIQYF.

The chain couples TRBV5-1 to TRBJ2-1; D gene uncertain. The CDR3 extends over 18 amino acids. From germline, CDR1 is SGHRS and CDR2 YFSETQ. The germline V and J ends were trimmed by 1 base and 0 bases, with 17 bases remaining between them. CDR3 loop: CASSLFEAEVVSYNEQFF. The CDR3 bases are TGCGCCAGCAGCTTGTTTGAGGCGGAAGTGGTCTCCTACAATGAGCAGTTCTTC.